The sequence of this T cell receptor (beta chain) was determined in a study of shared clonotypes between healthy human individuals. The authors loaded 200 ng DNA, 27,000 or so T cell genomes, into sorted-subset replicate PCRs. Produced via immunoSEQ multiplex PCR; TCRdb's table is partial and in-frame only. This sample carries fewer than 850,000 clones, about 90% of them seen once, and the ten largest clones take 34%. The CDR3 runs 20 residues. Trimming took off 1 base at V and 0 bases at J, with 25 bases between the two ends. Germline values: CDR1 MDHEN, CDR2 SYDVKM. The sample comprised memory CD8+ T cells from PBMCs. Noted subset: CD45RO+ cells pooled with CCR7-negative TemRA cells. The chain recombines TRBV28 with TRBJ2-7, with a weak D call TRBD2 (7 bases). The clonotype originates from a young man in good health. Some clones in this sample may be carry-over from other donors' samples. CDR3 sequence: CASSLYLGGGTQYSSYEQYF. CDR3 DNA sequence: TGTGCCAGCAGTTTATACCTAGGGGGGGGGACTCAATATAGCTCCTACGAGCAGTACTTC.